The 14 T cell receptor beta chains in this list originate from one sample, sequenced in a study of TIL therapy for anti-PD-1-resistant metastatic lung cancer. The immunoSEQ assay was v3. Assay: immunoSEQ multiplex PCR; the TCRdb copy retains only in-frame clones and omits some. The sample shows under 70,000 clones, 70% to 75% of them seen only once. The time point denotes: pre-treatment sample, taken before nivolumab and TIL therapy. The source was blood, collected at baseline. These receptors originate from a person aged 25-85 years with non-small cell lung cancer.

This chain uses TRBV5-1 with TRBJ2-1; 14 positions match TRBD2. V dropped 7 bases and J dropped 0; count of bases not matched to a gene: 9. The CDR3 contains 18 residues. Germline values: CDR1 SGHRS, CDR2 YFSETQ. This CDR3 reads CASCRGLAGEGSYNEQFF. The CDR3 bases are TGCGCCAGCTGCCGGGGACTAGCGGGAGAAGGCTCCTACAATGAGCAGTTCTTC. Supplemented by reference TRBV5-1 and TRBJ2-1, the full variable domain reads KAGVTQTPRYLIKTRGQQVTLSCSPISGHRSVSWYQQTPGQGLQFLFEYFSETQRNKGNFPGRFSGRQFSNSRSEMNVSTLELGDSALYLCASCRGLAGEGSYNEQFFGPGTRLTVL.

The chain is built from TRBV18 and TRBJ2-2, with 10 bases fitting TRBD2. With 3 bases clipped from V and 2 bases from J, the junction kept 3 bases outside the gene matches. The V gene's germline CDR1 is KGHSH and CDR2 LQKENI. The CDR3 covers 16 residues. CDR3 region: CASSPGLAVNTGELFF. The CDR3 nucleotides are TGTGCCAGCTCACCTGGACTAGCGGTAAACACCGGGGAGCTGTTTTTT.

The V call is TRBV7-2, the J call TRBJ1-2; the D is unclear. The ends were cut back, 3 bases at V and 0 bases at J, with 8 bases in the middle. CDR1 is SGHTA and CDR2 is FQGNSA in the germline V gene. This CDR3 region has 14 residues. CDR3 residues: CASSFSSANYGYTF. The CDR3 DNA reads as TGTGCCAGCAGCTTCTCATCGGCTAACTATGGCTACACCTTC.

This chain joins TRBV5-5 and TRBJ2-5; D not certain. V was trimmed by 4 bases and J by 0 bases, leaving 4 bases between them. Germline V gives CDR1 SGHKS, CDR2 YYEKEE (reference sequence). The CDR3 spans 12 residues. This CDR3 reads CASSLNQETQYF. The CDR3, as DNA: TGTGCCAGCAGCCTGAACCAAGAGACCCAGTACTTC.

The J gene is TRBJ1-3, the V gene TRBV11-2; 8 bases align to TRBD1. Trimming cost V 5 bases and J 5 bases; bases outside gene matches: 8. CDR1 is SGHAT, CDR2 FQNNGV, per germline. This CDR3 region has 15 residues. The CDR3 coding sequence is TGTGCCAGCAGCCCCACGGCAGGGGGCAGAAACACCATATATTTT. This sequence encodes CASSPTAGGRNTIYF. The full variable domain, with the rest looked up from reference TRBV11-2 and TRBJ1-3, is EAGVAQSPRYKIIEKRQSVAFWCNPISGHATLYWYQQILGQGPKLLIQFQNNGVVDDSQLPKDRFSAERLKGVDSTLKIQPAKLEDSAVYLCASSPTAGGRNTIYFGEGSWLTVV.

The V call is TRBV6-5, the J call TRBJ2-7, with 7 bases lining up with TRBD1. Trimming took 3 bases from V and 3 from J; bases not matched to a gene: 5. Germline values: CDR1 MNHEY, CDR2 SVGAGI. This CDR3 comprises 14 residues. DNA for the CDR3: TGTGCCAGCAGTTATGAGGACAGGAGCTACGAGCAGTACTTC. Protein: CASSYEDRSYEQYF.

This clone appeared a few times. The chain uses TRBV7-3 and TRBJ2-1, with a possible D match to TRBD1 (6 bases). Trimming stripped 2 bases from V and 6 bases from J, with 14 bases between. CDR3 size: 15 residues. Looked up from germline, CDR1 is SGHTA and CDR2 is FQGTGA. The CDR3 loop is CASSLSGDTSNEQFF. CDR3 bases: TGTGCCAGCAGCTTATCAGGGGATACAAGCAATGAGCAGTTCTTC. Variable domain in full (rest from reference TRBV7-3 and TRBJ2-1): GAGVSQTPSNKVTEKGKYVELRCDPISGHTALYWYRQSLGQGPEFLIYFQGTGAADDSGLPNDRFFAVRPEGSVSTLKIQRTERGDSAVYLCASSLSGDTSNEQFFGPGTRLTVL.

The CDR3 region is CASSFGDRSLYEQYF. DNA for the CDR3: TGTGCCAGCAGTTTCGGGGACAGGAGCCTCTACGAGCAGTACTTC. V gene TRBV28 combines with J gene TRBJ2-7, with 8 nucleotides matching TRBD1. The CDR3 spans 15 residues. V dropped 3 bases and J dropped 3; count of bases not matched to a gene: 7. Germline-derived CDR1 and CDR2 are MDHEN and SYDVKM.

The rearrangement joins TRBV13 to TRBJ1-2; TRBD1 agrees at 8 bases. The CDR3 spans 15 residues. The junction had 8 bases not matched to a gene; V was cut back by 5 bases and J by 3 bases. Germline V CDR1 and CDR2: PRHDT, FYEKMQ (reference sequence). This CDR3 is CASSGGQATHYGYTF. The CDR3 region has the DNA TGTGCCAGCAGCGGGGGACAGGCGACGCACTATGGCTACACCTTC.

The chain joins TRBV6-1 to TRBJ1-1; D gene uncertain. Germline CDR1 is MNHNS and CDR2 is SASEGT. The CDR3 runs 13 residues. Trimming cost V 6 bases and J 4 bases, with 12 bases left between them. CDR3 region: CASSSTWGTEAFF. The DNA for the CDR3 is TGTGCCAGCAGCTCTACTTGGGGCACTGAAGCTTTCTTT.

V is TRBV5-6 and J is TRBJ1-6; D is uncertain. Deletions cut 2 bases from V and 0 bases from J, with 6 bases between. The CDR3 spans 15 residues. CDR1 and CDR2 from the germline V gene are SGHDT and YYEEEE. The CDR3 DNA reads TGTGCCAGCAGCTTCCGGAGCTCCTATAATTCACCCCTCCACTTT. It encodes CASSFRSSYNSPLHF.

The sample holds a few counts of this clone. This chain uses TRBV6-5 with TRBJ2-7; D tentatively reads TRBD1 or TRBD2 (5 bases each). Germline assignment: CDR1 MNHEY and CDR2 SVGAGI. The CDR3 sequence is 12 residues long. Between the trimmed V and J ends, which lost 0 bases and 5 bases, there was a span of 5 bases. For the CDR3, the DNA is TGTGCCAGCAGTTACTCGGGACACGAGCAGTACTTC. It specifies CASSYSGHEQYF.

The chain uses TRBV4-3 and TRBJ1-2, with unresolved D. Germline lookup yields CDR1 LGHNA and CDR2 YSLEER. This CDR3 region has 14 residues. The V and J ends lost 0 bases and 7 bases respectively, with 12 bases between them. Here the CDR3 DNA reads TGCGCCAGCAGCCAAGACCCCCGTACGGGTGGCTACACCTTC. Translated: CASSQDPRTGGYTF.

This chain connects TRBV19 to TRBJ1-4; a possible D gene is TRBD1 (5 bases). Trimming removed 3 bases at V and 0 bases at J, with 20 bases between. CDR1 LNHDA and CDR2 SQIVND come from the germline V gene (reference sequence). This CDR3 contains 19 residues. The CDR3 protein is CASSIIMGFGTPTNEKLFF. CDR3 in DNA: TGTGCCAGTAGTATTATTATGGGGTTTGGGACGCCAACTAATGAAAAACTGTTTTTT.